These 12 T cell receptor beta chains were sequenced from one sample in a study of brain T cells in children with intractable seizures. Stated time point: blood from clinic visit 5 months post-surgery; TSC patient then seizure free. TCRdb keeps only in-frame clones here, not all; method: immunoSEQ multiplex PCR. Among about 320,000 clones listed, over 90% were seen once. Specimen: peripheral blood, collected 4 to 6 months after surgery. These receptors were collected from a boy in the first two years of life with tuberous sclerosis and intractable seizures.

This chain joins TRBV4-1 and TRBJ1-1; tentatively, D is TRBD1 (5 bases). The CDR3 has 13 amino acids. Germline CDR1 is MGHRA and CDR2 is YSYEKL. Trimming shortened V by 5 bases and J by 3 bases, and 10 bases separated the two germline ends. CDR3 protein: CASSKTGDTEAFF. As DNA, the CDR3 is TGCGCCAGCAGCAAAACAGGAGACACTGAAGCTTTCTTT.

The chain carries TRBV19 and TRBJ1-2, with TRBD1 identical over 11 bases. CDR1 is LNHDA, CDR2 SQIVND, per germline (reference sequence). The CDR3 totals 15 residues. V was pared by 4 bases and J by 4 bases, with 5 bases of the junction left unmatched. The chain's CDR3 is CASSKGQGEPYGYTF. The CDR3 nucleotides are TGTGCCAGTAGTAAGGGACAGGGGGAACCCTATGGCTACACCTTC. The full variable domain, rest sourced from reference TRBV19 and TRBJ1-2, is DGGITQSPKYLFRKEGQNVTLSCEQNLNHDAMYWYRQDPGQGLRLIYYSQIVNDFQKGDIAEGYSVSREKKESFPLTVTSAQKNPTAFYLCASSKGQGEPYGYTFGSGTRLTVV.

The chain carries TRBV4-1 and TRBJ2-1; either TRBD1 or TRBD2 may supply D (5 bases each). Germline V gives CDR1 MGHRA, CDR2 YSYEKL. V was clipped by 3 bases and J by 10 bases, with 13 bases between them. CDR3 length: 13 amino acids. CDR3 loop: CASSQGWDGEQFF. CDR3 sequence (DNA): TGCGCCAGCAGCCAGGGTTGGGACGGGGAGCAGTTCTTC.

The chain uses TRBV10-2 and TRBJ2-5; D not resolved. This CDR3 spans 14 amino acids. V lost 0 bases and J 5 bases, leaving 10 bases between the germline ends. Germline CDR1 and CDR2: WSHSY and SAAADI. CDR3 loop: CASSESTHGETQYF. The CDR3 nucleotides are TGCGCCAGCAGTGAGTCGACTCACGGGGAGACCCAGTACTTC.

V and J are TRBV30 and TRBJ1-2, with 10 bases matching TRBD1. Germline CDR1 reads GTSNPN; CDR2 reads SVGIG (reference sequence). The V gene end was trimmed by 4 bases and the J gene end by 0 bases; junction bases not matched to a gene: 14. The CDR3 is 18 amino acids. The chain's CDR3 is CAWNHVRDRGIPNYGYTF. In DNA, the CDR3 is TGTGCCTGGAACCACGTCCGGGACAGGGGCATTCCTAACTATGGCTACACCTTC.

In the case of this clone: A read error may account for a junction end that differs from germline. V usage is TRBV7-7 and J usage is TRBJ2-5, with 12 nucleotides matching TRBD2. CDR3 length: 17 amino acids. The V gene's germline CDR1 is SSHAT and CDR2 FNYEAQ (reference sequence). Here the CDR3 DNA reads TGTGCTAGCAGCCTCCATCTAGCGGGAGGGCCATATGAGACCCAGTACTTC. It codes for CASSLHLAGGPYETQYF.

The chain joins TRBV7-2 to TRBJ1-4; 7 bases map to TRBD1. The CDR3 length is 16 residues. Germline values: CDR1 SGHTA, CDR2 FQGNSA. After removal of 3 bases from V and 8 bases from J, the junction contained 12 bases not matched to a gene. This CDR3 is CASSFGQSGGGEKLFF. The DNA of the CDR3 is TGTGCCAGCAGCTTCGGGCAGTCAGGGGGAGGAGAAAAACTGTTTTTT.

The genes are TRBV2 and TRBJ2-7; D possibly uses TRBD1 or TRBD2 (6 bases each). This CDR3 is 15 amino acids long. Trimming left V 6 bases short and J 10 bases short, with 25 bases between. The germline V gene has CDR1 SNHLY and CDR2 FYNNEI. The chain's CDR3 is CASRDTGRSLMGQYF. CDR3 bases: TGTGCCAGCAGGGATACAGGGAGGTCTTTAATGGGCCAGTACTTC. The full variable domain, rest sourced from reference TRBV2 and TRBJ2-7, is EPEVTQTPSHQVTQMGQEVILRCVPISNHLYFYWYRQILGQKVEFLVSFYNNEISEKSEIFDDQFSVERPDGSNFTLKIRSTKLEDSAMYFCASRDTGRSLMGQYFGPGTRLTVT.

The chain joins TRBV18 to TRBJ1-3; D not certain. Trimming cost V 3 bases and J 1 base, with 13 bases left between them. There are 16 residues in the CDR3. Germline loops: CDR1 KGHSH, CDR2 LQKENI. The CDR3, as DNA: TGTGCCAGCTCACCTATTCGACGATTTTCTGGAAACACCATATATTTT. The encoded protein is CASSPIRRFSGNTIYF.

CDR3 nucleotide sequence: TGTGCCAGCAGTGAAACAGCTAACTATGGCTACACCTTC. It is translated as CASSETANYGYTF. The chain uses TRBV25-1 and TRBJ1-2; no definite D call. Germline V CDR1 and CDR2: MGHDK, SYGVNS. Trimming took off 2 bases at V and 0 bases at J, with 4 bases between the two ends. The CDR3 is 13 residues long.

This chain uses TRBV11-2 with TRBJ2-7, with D uncertain. This CDR3 has 11 residues. V lost 5 bases and J 3 bases, leaving 5 bases between the germline ends. Looked up from germline, CDR1 is SGHAT and CDR2 is FQNNGV. The CDR3 DNA is TGTGCCAGCAGCCCAAACTACGAGCAGTACTTC. Translated: CASSPNYEQYF. Full variable domain (rest looked up from reference TRBV11-2 and TRBJ2-7): EAGVAQSPRYKIIEKRQSVAFWCNPISGHATLYWYQQILGQGPKLLIQFQNNGVVDDSQLPKDRFSAERLKGVDSTLKIQPAKLEDSAVYLCASSPNYEQYFGPGTRLTVT.

This clone was observed a handful of times. The chain is built from TRBV30 and TRBJ2-3; 9 bases are a match to TRBD2. The V and J ends lost 0 bases and 5 bases, in that order; junction bases with no gene match: 9. The CDR3 contains 16 residues. Germline CDR1 and CDR2: GTSNPN and SVGIG (reference sequence). CDR3 amino acids: CAWSVPGSGGGDTQYF. The CDR3 DNA sequence: TGTGCCTGGAGTGTACCCGGTAGCGGGGGTGGAGATACGCAGTATTTT.